The 30 T cell receptor beta chains presented below share a single source sample, sequenced in a study of T cells after yellow fever vaccination. TCRdb redid the calling of the 5' RACE reads with MiXCR, one entry per CDR3 protein. The sample yields about 130,000 distinct CDR3 sequences, roughly 9% seen once. The sample here was CD8+ T cells sorted from PBMCs, taken on the day of the yellow fever booster vaccination. Every receptor here comes from a young man who received the YFV17D yellow fever vaccine.

The chain recombines TRBV4-1 with TRBJ2-7, with TRBD2 identical over 14 bases. The V gene's germline CDR1 is MGHRA and CDR2 YSYEKL. V was clipped by 5 bases and J by 3 bases; unmatched bases: 6. CDR3 length equals 16 residues. The CDR3, as DNA: TGCGCCAGCAGCTCGCGAGGGACTAGCGGGGGCTACGAGCAGTACTTC. Its translation: CASSSRGTSGGYEQYF.

The sample holds a few counts of this clonotype. This chain connects TRBV12-3 or TRBV12-4 to TRBJ2-7; 7 bases line up with TRBD2. The ends lost 5 bases at V and 6 bases at J; junction bases unmatched: 10. The CDR3 is 14 residues long. This CDR3 is CASSPPAGVLEQYF. The CDR3, as DNA: TGTGCCAGCAGTCCACCGGCGGGGGTTCTCGAGCAGTACTTC.

This chain connects TRBV4-3 to TRBJ2-5; D gene unclear. V was shortened by 0 bases and J by 2 bases, with 10 bases between the two germline ends. The CDR3 sequence is 15 residues long. Germline V gives CDR1 LGHNA, CDR2 YSLEER. The CDR3 is CASSQDTAEQETQYF. The CDR3 nucleotides read TGCGCCAGCAGCCAAGACACGGCAGAACAAGAGACCCAGTACTTC.

This clonotype has ten or more counts. The genes are TRBV7-8 and TRBJ1-1, with a possible D match to TRBD1 (6 bases). Trimming took off 5 bases at V and 8 bases at J, with 9 bases between the two ends. In germline, CDR1 is SGHVS, CDR2 FQNEAQ. CDR3 length equals 11 residues. In nucleotides, the CDR3 is TGTGCCAGCAGCCATACAGGGGAAGCTTTCTTT. This translates into CASSHTGEAFF.

This clonotype showed up just a few times. This chain links TRBV4-1 with TRBJ1-2; D gene ambiguous. Germline V CDR1 and CDR2: MGHRA, YSYEKL. The V gene lost 0 bases and the J gene lost 1 base, with 9 bases spanning the gap. CDR3 size: 15 residues. The CDR3 is CASSQEKGFNYGYTF. The CDR3 coding sequence is TGCGCCAGCAGCCAAGAAAAGGGATTTAACTATGGCTACACCTTC.

This rearrangement joins TRBV4-3 to TRBJ2-5; 8 nucleotides align to TRBD2. The V gene's germline CDR1 is LGHNA and CDR2 YSLEER. This CDR3 spans 15 amino acids. V lost 3 bases and J lost 5; bases outside the gene matches: 8. The CDR3 reads CASSHSRGAYETQYF. Written as DNA, the CDR3 is TGCGCCAGCAGCCACTCGCGGGGGGCTTATGAGACCCAGTACTTC.

The gene calls are TRBV29-1 and TRBJ2-1; D ambiguous. Per germline, CDR1 SQVTM and CDR2 ANQGSEA. The CDR3 length is 11 residues. V dropped 1 base and J dropped 10 bases, with 8 bases sitting between them. CDR3 residues: CSVEGMGEQFF. As DNA, the CDR3 is TGCAGCGTTGAAGGGATGGGGGAGCAGTTCTTC.

The chain carries TRBV29-1 and TRBJ2-4, with 7 bases lining up with TRBD1. CDR3 length: 13 amino acids. V lost 7 bases to trimming and J lost 2 bases; unmatched junction nucleotides: 5. Per germline, CDR1 SQVTM and CDR2 ANQGSEA. CDR3 protein: CSALRGPKNIQYF. DNA of the CDR3: TGCAGCGCCCTTAGGGGGCCCAAAAACATTCAGTACTTC.

V gene TRBV11-2 combines with J gene TRBJ2-7, with D perhaps TRBD2 (5 bases). The V end was cut by 1 base, the J end by 1 base, with 8 bases between. CDR1 and CDR2 from the germline V gene are SGHAT and FQNNGV. The CDR3 loop spans 14 amino acids. DNA of the CDR3: TGTGCCAGCAGCTTAGTCGGGATTTCCTACGAGCAGTACTTC. Amino acids: CASSLVGISYEQYF.

The chain has TRBV19 and TRBJ2-1, with D uncertain. V was shortened by 4 bases and J by 4 bases, with 14 bases between the two germline ends. The CDR3 runs to 15 residues. The germline CDR1 and CDR2 sequences are LNHDA and SQIVND (reference sequence). CDR3 region: CASSTGPRPYNEQFF. DNA of the CDR3: TGTGCCAGTAGTACCGGACCCAGGCCATACAATGAGCAGTTCTTC.

This clonotype appeared many times. The chain recombines TRBV14 with TRBJ2-3; TRBD2 matches at 13 bases. The ends lost 2 bases at V and 5 bases at J; junction bases unmatched: 4. The CDR3 is 16 amino acids. The germline V gene has CDR1 SGHDN and CDR2 FVKESK. The CDR3 DNA is TGTGCCAGCAGCCAAACGGGACTAGCGGGGAGAGATACGCAGTATTTT. Its protein is CASSQTGLAGRDTQYF.

This clonotype was recorded at least ten times. This chain uses TRBV7-2 with TRBJ2-3; 7 bases fit TRBD2. CDR3 length: 16 amino acids. Germline CDR1 SGHTA, CDR2 FQGNSA. The V gene end was trimmed by 4 bases and the J gene end by 2 bases; junction bases not matched to a gene: 9. The CDR3 nucleotides read TGTGCCAGCAGCTCCCCGATGCGGGGGAACACAGATACGCAGTATTTT. Translating it yields CASSSPMRGNTDTQYF.

This clonotype was detected a few times. The V gene is TRBV7-9, the J gene TRBJ1-1; tentatively, D is TRBD1 (6 bases). The germline V and J ends were trimmed by 6 bases and 0 bases, with 11 bases remaining between them. CDR1 and CDR2 (germline): SEHNR, FQNEAQ (reference sequence). This CDR3 has 14 residues. The CDR3 sequence is CASRPGQMNTEAFF. The CDR3 bases are TGTGCCAGCAGACCGGGACAAATGAACACTGAAGCTTTCTTT.

This clonotype was recorded many times. V usage is TRBV7-2 and J usage is TRBJ2-1, with D uncertain. Trimming pared 1 base from V and 6 bases from J, leaving 1 base between. The germline CDR1 and CDR2 sequences are SGHTA and FQGNSA. This CDR3 has 11 residues. The CDR3 loop reads CASSLVNEQFF. As DNA, the CDR3 is TGTGCCAGCAGCTTAGTCAATGAGCAGTTCTTC.

The gene calls are TRBV4-3 and TRBJ1-5; unclear D gene. The CDR3 is made up of 15 amino acids. CDR1 is LGHNA, CDR2 YSLEER, per germline. Between the trimmed V and J ends, which lost 0 bases and 5 bases, there was a span of 11 bases. CDR3 bases: TGCGCCAGCAGCCAAGATTCGGACTTGGATCAGCCCCAGCATTTT. Its protein is CASSQDSDLDQPQHF.

This sequence joins TRBV6-5 and TRBJ1-1; D unresolved. Trimming shortened V by 8 bases and J by 1 base, and 11 bases separated the two germline ends. The CDR3 has 13 amino acids. Germline V gene data show CDR1 as MNHEY and CDR2 as SVGAGI. The CDR3 region has the DNA TGTGCCAGCGGACGATCCGGGAACACTGAAGCTTTCTTT. As protein: CASGRSGNTEAFF.

This rearrangement joins TRBV30 to TRBJ2-3, with TRBD2 identical over 16 bases. CDR3 length: 17 amino acids. CDR1 is GTSNPN, CDR2 SVGIG, per germline (reference sequence). V was clipped by 2 bases and J by 2 bases; unmatched bases: 4. The CDR3 loop is CAWSTGLAGGSTDTQYF. The CDR3 DNA sequence: TGTGCCTGGAGTACGGGACTAGCGGGGGGGTCCACAGATACGCAGTATTTT.

This clonotype was seen more than once but under ten times. The chain is built from TRBV29-1 and TRBJ2-3, with 12 nucleotides matching TRBD2. The CDR3 extends over 15 amino acids. V shed 8 bases and J 1 base; nucleotides not matched to a gene: 7. In germline, CDR1 is SQVTM, CDR2 ANQGSEA. DNA for the CDR3: TGCAGCCTTACTAGCGGGGGGTCCGGCACAGATACGCAGTATTTT. This codes for CSLTSGGSGTDTQYF.

This chain connects TRBV29-1 to TRBJ1-1; the match to TRBD1 covers 8 bases. Germline loops: CDR1 SQVTM, CDR2 ANQGSEA. The trim removed 4 bases at V and 1 base at J, leaving 2 bases unmatched. The CDR3 length is 13 residues. As DNA, the CDR3 is TGCAGCGTTGTAGGGACAGGGAACACTGAAGCTTTCTTT. It yields the protein CSVVGTGNTEAFF.

This clonotype showed up just a few times. The chain uses TRBV15 and TRBJ1-2; no clear D. CDR1 and CDR2 (germline): LNHNV, YYDKDF (reference sequence). With 0 bases removed from V and 4 bases from J, the gap between germline ends came to 9 bases. There are 14 residues in the CDR3. The CDR3 nucleotides are TGTGCCACCAGCAGAGAAATACGGGGCTATGGCTACACCTTC. Its protein product is CATSREIRGYGYTF.

The chain is built from TRBV12-3 or TRBV12-4 and TRBJ2-1, with D unresolved. CDR3 length: 11 residues. V lost 3 bases and J 9 bases, leaving 6 bases between the germline ends. The CDR3 sequence is CASSFKGEQFF. DNA of the CDR3: TGTGCCAGCAGTTTCAAGGGTGAGCAGTTCTTC.

J is TRBJ2-1 and V is TRBV6-2 or TRBV6-3, with D uncertain. V was clipped by 1 base and J by 6 bases, with 4 bases between them. CDR3 length: 12 amino acids. From germline, CDR1 is MNHEY and CDR2 SVGEGT. The CDR3, as DNA: TGTGCCAGCAGTTACTGGGGCAATGAGCAGTTCTTC. Translated, it gives CASSYWGNEQFF.

In this sample, this clonotype turned up a few times. V and J are TRBV2 and TRBJ2-5; maybe TRBD2 (5 bases). This CDR3 is 15 amino acids long. The V gene's germline CDR1 is SNHLY and CDR2 FYNNEI. Trimming removed 0 bases at V and 5 bases at J, with 13 bases between. The CDR3 loop is CASSEAEDFVETQYF. The CDR3 nucleotides read TGTGCCAGCAGTGAAGCAGAGGACTTTGTGGAGACCCAGTACTTC.

The chain employs TRBV12-3 or TRBV12-4 and TRBJ2-2; 7 bases match TRBD1. The V segment lost 6 bases and the J segment 6 bases; nucleotides outside the gene matches: 13. This CDR3 is built from 16 residues. CDR3 nucleotide sequence: TGTGCCAGCAGCGAGTATTCGAAGGGGGCCTCCGGGGAGCTGTTTTTT. Its translation is CASSEYSKGASGELFF.

The V and J genes are TRBV23-1 and TRBJ2-1; 8 nucleotides align to TRBD2. TRBV23-1 is placed among ORFs of uncertain function. The CDR3 has 18 residues. Losses at the gene ends were 3 bases for V and 5 bases for J; bases not matched to a gene: 15. In nucleotides, the CDR3 is TGCGCCAGCAGTCAGAGCCCCAGCGGGGGAAGGGGACACAATGAGCAGTTCTTC. Protein: CASSQSPSGGRGHNEQFF.

This clonotype was seen a handful of times. The J gene is TRBJ1-1, the V gene TRBV6-2 or TRBV6-3; D perhaps matches TRBD1 (6 bases). CDR3 length: 15 residues. The germline V gene has CDR1 MNHEY and CDR2 SVGEGT. Trimming removed 2 bases at V and 3 bases at J, with 13 bases between. CDR3 amino acids: CASSYDAGADTEAFF. As DNA, the CDR3 is TGTGCCAGCAGTTACGATGCAGGGGCCGACACTGAAGCTTTCTTT.

The chain uses TRBV4-1 and TRBJ1-1, with a tentative D call TRBD1 (5 bases). Deletions cut 4 bases from V and 1 base from J, with 13 bases between. The CDR3 has 15 residues. Germline assignment: CDR1 MGHRA and CDR2 YSYEKL. CDR3 sequence reads: CASSLSGAPNTEAFF. The CDR3 nucleotides read TGCGCCAGCAGCCTCAGCGGGGCCCCGAACACTGAAGCTTTCTTT.

CDR3 residues: CSASTVETQYF. Written as DNA, the CDR3 is TGCAGTGCTAGTACCGTGGAGACCCAGTACTTC. The V gene is TRBV20-1, the J gene TRBJ2-5, with unresolved D. This CDR3 is built from 11 residues. Deletions cut 3 bases from V and 5 bases from J, with 7 bases between. CDR1 is DFQATT and CDR2 is SNEGSKA in the germline V gene (reference sequence).

The chain uses TRBV4-1 and TRBJ2-2; D gene uncertain. The CDR3 has 14 residues. CDR1 is MGHRA and CDR2 is YSYEKL in the germline V gene. V lost 1 base and J lost 9, with 12 bases in between. The DNA of the CDR3 is TGCGCCAGCAGCCAAGGCGCCAGCGCCTGGGAGCTGTTTTTT. Protein sequence: CASSQGASAWELFF.

This clonotype was observed a handful of times. The V call is TRBV7-9, the J call TRBJ2-3; tentative D call: TRBD1 (5 bases). V was pared by 5 bases and J by 3 bases, with 12 bases between. CDR3 size: 14 residues. Germline lookup yields CDR1 SEHNR and CDR2 FQNEAQ (reference sequence). In DNA, the CDR3 is TGTGCCAGCAGCCCGAATCCAGGGACAGATACGCAGTATTTT. This codes for CASSPNPGTDTQYF.